This T cell receptor (beta chain) was observed in a study of cytomegalovirus exposure and HLA in healthy donors. Notes on the study in general: Altogether, around 160 TCR beta chains were recorded as cytomegalovirus-associated. It has been reported that TCR beta sequences accurately predicted the HLA-A and HLA-B alleles of most subjects. As was reported, the classifier diagnosed cytomegalovirus status with high specificity and sensitivity.

The PCR had 60 Vbeta and 13 Jbeta primers. Sequenced by immunoSEQ multiplex PCR; TCRdb stores in-frame clones only, minus some. The sample lists around 120,000 clones, roughly 80% occurring once. Of note for this clone: The antigen is unknown.

CDR1 and CDR2 (germline): SGHTA, FQGNSA. The CDR3 sequence is 16 residues long. The V segment lost 0 bases and the J segment 7 bases; nucleotides outside the gene matches: 6. The sample comprised PBMCs. The V call is TRBV7-2, the J call TRBJ1-2, with 12 bases identical to TRBD1. The TCR originated in a male donor in good health and CMV-seronegative. DNA of the CDR3: TGTGCCAGCAGCTTAGCGCGGGGACAGGGGGCTTTTGGCTACACCTTC. It specifies CASSLARGQGAFGYTF.